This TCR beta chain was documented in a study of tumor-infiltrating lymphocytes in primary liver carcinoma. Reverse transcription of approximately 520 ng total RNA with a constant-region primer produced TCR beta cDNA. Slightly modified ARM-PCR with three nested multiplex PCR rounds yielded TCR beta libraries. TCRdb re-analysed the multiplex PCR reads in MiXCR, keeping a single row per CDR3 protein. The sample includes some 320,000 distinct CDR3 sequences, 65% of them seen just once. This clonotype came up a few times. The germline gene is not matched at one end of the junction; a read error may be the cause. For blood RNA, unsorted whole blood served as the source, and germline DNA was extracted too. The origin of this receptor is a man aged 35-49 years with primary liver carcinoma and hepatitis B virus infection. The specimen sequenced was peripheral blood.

The CDR3: CANSLGGGRVGNSPLHF. The CDR3, as DNA: TGTGCCAACAGCTTGGGCGGTGGCAGGGTCGGAAATTCACCCCTCCACTTT. V usage is TRBV5-6 and J usage is TRBJ1-6, with D possibly being TRBD1 (5 bases). The germline gives CDR1 SGHDT, CDR2 YYEEEE. This CDR3 comprises 17 residues.